This T cell receptor (beta chain) was retrieved from a study of cytomegalovirus exposure and HLA in healthy donors. General study points: The study found most TCR sequences rare, yet found some public TCRs in many donors. In vitro checks showed that a few CMV-associated chains really do target CMV antigens. The tendency of first-cohort TCR clusters to co-occur in the 120 or so validation repertoires was the finding of a later analysis. Cytomegalovirus association was assigned to around 150 TCR beta chains.

To note about this clone: The antigen is not known.

The CDR3 spans 14 residues. The V gene's germline CDR1 is MNHNY and CDR2 SVGAGI (reference sequence). Trimming stripped 5 bases from V and 3 bases from J, with 10 bases between. The protocol was immunoSEQ multiplex PCR, while the TCRdb copy is restricted to in-frame clones and leaves out a portion. The repertoire has 140,000 to 150,000 clones, approximately 94% of them found once; the top ten carry approximately 2%. This chain uses TRBV6-6 with TRBJ2-2; D not resolved. Material: PBMCs. The source is a man between 18 and 29 years old in good health and CMV-seropositive. This CDR3 is CASSRESDTGELFF. CDR3 DNA: TGTGCCAGCAGTCGCGAATCGGACACCGGGGAGCTGTTTTTT.